Listed below are T cell receptor beta chains from one sample, sequenced in a study of shared clonotypes between healthy human individuals. Assay used: immunoSEQ multiplex PCR; TCRdb lists only in-frame clones, some missing. The profile shows about 690,000 clones, around 90% of them singletons. The specimen sequenced was memory CD8+ T cells from PBMCs. Receptors originate from a man between 18 and 29 years old in good health. Some clones in this sample may be carry-over from other donors' samples. The CDR3 runs from the conserved cysteine through the conserved F or W. The order of the fields is J gene, clone size, V gene, D gene, CDR3 DNA, CDR3 protein. D genes are given only for firm matches. Size tells how often a clone was seen (once, few, many) or the class of an expanded clone, and some rows leave it out.

J gene: TRBJ2-7; clone size: NA; V gene: TRBV5-1; D gene: NA; CDR3 DNA: TGCGCCAGCAGACAAGTTCTGAGCTCCTACGAGCAGTACTTC; CDR3 protein: CASRQVLSSYEQYF
J gene: TRBJ2-7; clone size: NA; V gene: TRBV6-6; D gene: NA; CDR3 DNA: TGTGCCAGCAATTCTATCGGCGGATCCTACGAGCAGTACTTC; CDR3 protein: CASNSIGGSYEQYF
J gene: TRBJ2-2; clone size: NA; V gene: TRBV29-1; D gene: NA; CDR3 DNA: TGCAGCGTTGAACCCAGGGGAACCACCGGGGAGCTGTTTTTT; CDR3 protein: CSVEPRGTTGELFF
J gene: TRBJ1-1; clone size: NA; V gene: TRBV7-9; D gene: TRBD1; CDR3 DNA: TGTGCCAGCAGCCTCCCGTGGACAGGGGGCTTCACTGAAGCTTTCTTT; CDR3 protein: CASSLPWTGGFTEAFF
J gene: TRBJ1-5; clone size: NA; V gene: TRBV28; D gene: NA; CDR3 DNA: TGTGCCAGCAGTCTGGTACAGCGTCAGCCCCAGCATTTT; CDR3 protein: CASSLVQRQPQHF
J gene: TRBJ2-7; clone size: NA; V gene: TRBV5-6; D gene: TRBD1; CDR3 DNA: TGTGCCAGCAGCTTGGCGGGACAGGGGGCTGTCGAGCAGTACTTC; CDR3 protein: CASSLAGQGAVEQYF
J gene: TRBJ1-5; clone size: NA; V gene: TRBV6-1; D gene: NA; CDR3 DNA: TGTGCCAGCAGAGAAAGGGGGATAACCCCCAATCAGCCCCAGCATTTT; CDR3 protein: CASRERGITPNQPQHF
J gene: TRBJ2-2; clone size: NA; V gene: TRBV9; D gene: NA; CDR3 DNA: TGTGCCAGCAGCGCCGAGGTGAACACCGGGGAGCTGTTTTTT; CDR3 protein: CASSAEVNTGELFF
J gene: TRBJ1-2; clone size: few; V gene: TRBV16; D gene: NA; CDR3 DNA: TGTGCCAGCAGCCAATTTAAGAGCGGCCTGGGGGGCTACACCTTC; CDR3 protein: CASSQFKSGLGGYTF
J gene: TRBJ2-7; clone size: NA; V gene: TRBV4-1; D gene: NA; CDR3 DNA: TGCGCCAGCAGCCTCGGGACACACTCCTACGAGCAGTACTTC; CDR3 protein: CASSLGTHSYEQYF
J gene: TRBJ1-1; clone size: NA; V gene: TRBV6-1; D gene: NA; CDR3 DNA: TGTGCCAGCAGTGATCATTGGGCAGGCGTAGCTTTCTTT; CDR3 protein: CASSDHWAGVAFF
J gene: TRBJ1-3; clone size: NA; V gene: TRBV9; D gene: NA; CDR3 DNA: TGTGCCAGCAGCGCTCAGGGACTCTCTGGAAACACCATATATTTT; CDR3 protein: CASSAQGLSGNTIYF
J gene: TRBJ2-5; clone size: NA; V gene: TRBV13; D gene: TRBD2; CDR3 DNA: TGTGCCAGCAGCCCACGGACTAGCCAAGAGACCCAGTACTTC; CDR3 protein: CASSPRTSQETQYF
J gene: TRBJ2-5; clone size: NA; V gene: TRBV15; D gene: NA; CDR3 DNA: TGTGCCACCAGACAGGAGGCCCAAGAGACCCAGTACTTC; CDR3 protein: CATRQEAQETQYF
J gene: TRBJ2-7; clone size: NA; V gene: TRBV5-6; D gene: NA; CDR3 DNA: TGTGCCAGCAGATTGACAGGTATGGAGGAGCAGTACTTC; CDR3 protein: CASRLTGMEEQYF
J gene: TRBJ2-1; clone size: NA; V gene: TRBV7-9; D gene: NA; CDR3 DNA: TGTGCCAGCAGCCAAGCCCGGCCTTCAGCGGGACAGACCTACAATGAGCAGTTCTTC; CDR3 protein: CASSQARPSAGQTYNEQFF
J gene: TRBJ2-7; clone size: once; V gene: TRBV7-8; D gene: NA; CDR3 DNA: TGTGCCAGCTTACCCACGGGGCTAAGCTCCTACGAGCAGTACTTC; CDR3 protein: CASLPTGLSSYEQYF
J gene: TRBJ1-5; clone size: NA; V gene: TRBV6-1; D gene: NA; CDR3 DNA: TGTGCCAGCAGTGTGCAGGACATAAGCAATCAGCCCCAGCATTTT; CDR3 protein: CASSVQDISNQPQHF